This is a list of T cell receptor beta chains from one sample in a study of cytomegalovirus exposure and HLA in healthy donors. Sequencing was performed with immunoSEQ multiplex PCR; in TCRdb, only in-frame clones are kept and a portion is missing. The sample includes 80,000 to 95,000 clones, roughly 92% of them seen just once. Material: PBMCs. Receptors originate from a woman in her twenties or thirties in good health and CMV-seropositive. Both conserved end residues are part of each CDR3. The order of the fields is clone size, J gene, V gene, D gene, CDR3 DNA, CDR3 protein. D genes are given only for firm matches. Part of the rows lack a size; the others show once, few, many or a class for expanded clones.

clone size: once; J gene: TRBJ1-5; V gene: TRBV28; D gene: NA; CDR3 DNA: TGTGCCAGCAAGAGAAGCAATCAGCCCCAGCATTTT; CDR3 protein: CASKRSNQPQHF
clone size: NA; J gene: TRBJ2-7; V gene: TRBV6-1; D gene: TRBD1; CDR3 DNA: TGTGCCAGCAGTAGGGACAGCTACGAGCAGTACTTC; CDR3 protein: CASSRDSYEQYF
clone size: once; J gene: TRBJ2-1; V gene: TRBV5-1; D gene: NA; CDR3 DNA: TGCGCCAGCAGCTTGGGAGAGCGCGACAATGAGCAGTTCTTC; CDR3 protein: CASSLGERDNEQFF
clone size: once; J gene: TRBJ2-7; V gene: TRBV10-3; D gene: NA; CDR3 DNA: TGTGCCATCAGTGAGGGGGTAGGGGCCAATTCCTACGAGCAGTACTTC; CDR3 protein: CAISEGVGANSYEQYF
clone size: NA; J gene: TRBJ2-2; V gene: TRBV11-3; D gene: TRBD2; CDR3 DNA: TGTGCCAGCAGATTAAAGCGGGAGATAAACACCGGGGAGCTGTTTTTT; CDR3 protein: CASRLKREINTGELFF
clone size: NA; J gene: TRBJ1-1; V gene: TRBV19; D gene: NA; CDR3 DNA: TGTGCCAGTAGTATAGATTGGTGGCAGTTGAACACTGAAGCTTTCTTT; CDR3 protein: CASSIDWWQLNTEAFF
clone size: NA; J gene: TRBJ1-5; V gene: TRBV27; D gene: TRBD1; CDR3 DNA: TGTGCCAGCAGATCGGGACAGGGGGGCAATCAGCCCCAGCATTTT; CDR3 protein: CASRSGQGGNQPQHF
clone size: NA; J gene: TRBJ2-2; V gene: TRBV6-6; D gene: TRBD2; CDR3 DNA: TGTGCCAGCAGTTTAGCGGGAGGGCCCACCGGGGAGCTGTTTTTT; CDR3 protein: CASSLAGGPTGELFF
clone size: NA; J gene: TRBJ2-7; V gene: TRBV5-4; D gene: TRBD2; CDR3 DNA: TGTGCCAGCAGCCGACCTAGCGGGTTAACCTACGAGCAGTACTTC; CDR3 protein: CASSRPSGLTYEQYF
clone size: NA; J gene: TRBJ1-6; V gene: TRBV28; D gene: NA; CDR3 DNA: TGTGCCAGCAGTTTAACCGGGAACTATAATTCACCCCTCCACTTT; CDR3 protein: CASSLTGNYNSPLHF
clone size: NA; J gene: TRBJ2-3; V gene: TRBV7-2; D gene: NA; CDR3 DNA: TGTGCCAGCAGCTTGTCTAGCCGCACAGATACGCAGTATTTT; CDR3 protein: CASSLSSRTDTQYF
clone size: NA; J gene: TRBJ2-3; V gene: TRBV5-1; D gene: NA; CDR3 DNA: TGCGCCAGCAGCTTTGTGGGAGGCGCCTCAGATACGCAGTATTTT; CDR3 protein: CASSFVGGASDTQYF
clone size: NA; J gene: TRBJ2-1; V gene: TRBV5-1; D gene: TRBD2; CDR3 DNA: TGCGCCAGCAGCTTGGTTTTGGGAGCTAGCGGGAGGCGCCTCAATGAGCAGTTCTTC; CDR3 protein: CASSLVLGASGRRLNEQFF
clone size: NA; J gene: TRBJ2-2; V gene: TRBV9; D gene: NA; CDR3 DNA: TGTGCCAGCAGCGTAGCAGCGCAGAACACCGGGGAGCTGTTTTTT; CDR3 protein: CASSVAAQNTGELFF
clone size: few; J gene: TRBJ1-1; V gene: TRBV7-9; D gene: NA; CDR3 DNA: TGTGCCAGCAGCTTGGGGCAGTCGAACACTGAAGCTTTCTTT; CDR3 protein: CASSLGQSNTEAFF
clone size: NA; J gene: TRBJ1-1; V gene: TRBV7-9; D gene: TRBD1; CDR3 DNA: TGTGCCAGCAGCTTACAGGGGGCGAGCACTGAAGCTTTCTTT; CDR3 protein: CASSLQGASTEAFF
clone size: NA; J gene: TRBJ1-4; V gene: TRBV7-8; D gene: NA; CDR3 DNA: TGTGCCAGCAGCCTTATAGCAAATAACCTGTTTTTT; CDR3 protein: CASSLIANNLFF
clone size: NA; J gene: TRBJ2-6; V gene: TRBV5-4; D gene: NA; CDR3 DNA: TGTGCCAGCAGCTATGGGCCCCTCTCTGGGGCCAACGTCCTGACTTTC; CDR3 protein: CASSYGPLSGANVLTF
clone size: NA; J gene: TRBJ2-5; V gene: TRBV2; D gene: TRBD2; CDR3 DNA: TGTGCCAGCAGTGAAGCAATAGCGGGAGAAGAGACCCAGTACTTC; CDR3 protein: CASSEAIAGEETQYF
clone size: NA; J gene: TRBJ2-3; V gene: TRBV27; D gene: TRBD1; CDR3 DNA: TGTGCCAGCAGTTTATCCGGGACAGACACAGATACGCAGTATTTT; CDR3 protein: CASSLSGTDTDTQYF
clone size: NA; J gene: TRBJ2-3; V gene: TRBV7-9; D gene: NA; CDR3 DNA: TGTGCCAGCACCCTATCAACAGGGACAGATACGCAGTATTTT; CDR3 protein: CASTLSTGTDTQYF
clone size: NA; J gene: TRBJ1-1; V gene: TRBV6-1; D gene: NA; CDR3 DNA: TGTGCCAGCAGTGAGTTTGACGGAGCACCCGAAACGGGACACGCTGAAGCTTTCTTT; CDR3 protein: CASSEFDGAPETGHAEAFF
clone size: NA; J gene: TRBJ2-1; V gene: TRBV6-1; D gene: NA; CDR3 DNA: TGTGCCAGCAGTGATACGTGGCGGGGACACAATGAGCAGTTCTTC; CDR3 protein: CASSDTWRGHNEQFF
clone size: NA; J gene: TRBJ2-7; V gene: TRBV5-1; D gene: NA; CDR3 DNA: TGCGCCAGCAGCTTGGAAGCAAACCACTACGAGCAGTACTTC; CDR3 protein: CASSLEANHYEQYF
clone size: NA; J gene: TRBJ2-4; V gene: TRBV7-8; D gene: TRBD2; CDR3 DNA: TGTGCCAGCAGCTCTGGACTAGCGGGAGAGGCCAACAAAAACATTCAGTACTTC; CDR3 protein: CASSSGLAGEANKNIQYF
clone size: NA; J gene: TRBJ2-1; V gene: TRBV10-3; D gene: TRBD2; CDR3 DNA: TGTGCCAGTAAGAGCGGGAATGGGGCGGGTGAGCAGTTCTTC; CDR3 protein: CASKSGNGAGEQFF
clone size: NA; J gene: TRBJ2-3; V gene: TRBV7-2; D gene: TRBD2; CDR3 DNA: TGTGCCAGCAGACGCGAGGTTTCGCGGGAGAGGAGAGATACGCAGTATTTT; CDR3 protein: CASRREVSRERRDTQYF
clone size: NA; J gene: TRBJ2-7; V gene: TRBV28; D gene: TRBD2; CDR3 DNA: TGTGCCAGCAGTCCTCACCAGTGGGCTAGCGGGAGGCCCTACGAGCAGTACTTC; CDR3 protein: CASSPHQWASGRPYEQYF
clone size: NA; J gene: TRBJ1-1; V gene: TRBV25-1; D gene: NA; CDR3 DNA: TGTGCCAGCGGGGTAGGGAGGGGAAAGAACACTGAAGCTTTCTTT; CDR3 protein: CASGVGRGKNTEAFF
clone size: NA; J gene: TRBJ1-2; V gene: TRBV19; D gene: TRBD1; CDR3 DNA: TGTGCCAGTAGCGTAAACCGGGACAGGGTAGGTGGCTACACCTTC; CDR3 protein: CASSVNRDRVGGYTF
clone size: NA; J gene: TRBJ2-3; V gene: TRBV28; D gene: TRBD2; CDR3 DNA: TGTGCCAGCAGTCCTCCACGAGGTGGGCGGGAGGGGTATACGCAGTATTTT; CDR3 protein: CASSPPRGGREGYTQYF
clone size: NA; J gene: TRBJ2-2; V gene: TRBV27; D gene: TRBD2; CDR3 DNA: TGTGCCAGCAGTTTCCGGGAGGTGACCGGGGAGCTGTTTTTT; CDR3 protein: CASSFREVTGELFF
clone size: NA; J gene: TRBJ2-1; V gene: TRBV9; D gene: TRBD2; CDR3 DNA: TGTGCCAGCAGCGCCCCCCGACTAGCGGGAGAAACCGGTGAGCAGTTCTTC; CDR3 protein: CASSAPRLAGETGEQFF
clone size: NA; J gene: TRBJ2-5; V gene: TRBV28; D gene: NA; CDR3 DNA: TGTGCCAGCAGTTGGCGACAGCAAGAGACCCAGTACTTC; CDR3 protein: CASSWRQQETQYF
clone size: NA; J gene: TRBJ2-5; V gene: TRBV5-6; D gene: NA; CDR3 DNA: TGTGCCAGCAGCACAACGACAGCACCAGCGGGAGAGACCCAGTACTTC; CDR3 protein: CASSTTTAPAGETQYF
clone size: NA; J gene: TRBJ1-1; V gene: TRBV29-1; D gene: TRBD1; CDR3 DNA: TGCAGCACCCGGGACAGGGTGAACACTGAAGCTTTCTTT; CDR3 protein: CSTRDRVNTEAFF
clone size: NA; J gene: TRBJ2-3; V gene: TRBV19; D gene: TRBD1; CDR3 DNA: TGTGCCAGTAGGAGGCGACAGGGGGAAGATACGCAGTATTTT; CDR3 protein: CASRRRQGEDTQYF
clone size: NA; J gene: TRBJ2-3; V gene: TRBV19; D gene: NA; CDR3 DNA: TGTGCCAGTAGTATTTCCCTCGGGGGAGGCTCGGGAGATACGCAGTATTTT; CDR3 protein: CASSISLGGGSGDTQYF
clone size: NA; J gene: TRBJ2-1; V gene: TRBV7-3; D gene: NA; CDR3 DNA: TGTGCCAGCAGCTTAGATGGTAGGGGGGAGCAGTTCTTC; CDR3 protein: CASSLDGRGEQFF
clone size: NA; J gene: TRBJ2-5; V gene: TRBV5-1; D gene: TRBD2; CDR3 DNA: TGCGCCAGCAGCCTGGAGACTAGCGGGAGAGGAGAGACCCAGTACTTC; CDR3 protein: CASSLETSGRGETQYF
clone size: NA; J gene: TRBJ1-2; V gene: TRBV6-5; D gene: NA; CDR3 DNA: TGTGCCAGCAGTTTTATTGGGAGAAGCTATGGCTACACCTTC; CDR3 protein: CASSFIGRSYGYTF
clone size: NA; J gene: TRBJ2-1; V gene: TRBV11-3; D gene: NA; CDR3 DNA: TGTGCCAGCAGTTTTAGGGGGAGCTCCTACAATGAGCAGTTCTTC; CDR3 protein: CASSFRGSSYNEQFF
clone size: NA; J gene: TRBJ1-5; V gene: TRBV21-1; D gene: NA; CDR3 DNA: TGTGCCAGCAGCAATTACAACAGGGCTCATCAGCCCCAGCATTTT; CDR3 protein: CASSNYNRAHQPQHF
clone size: few; J gene: TRBJ2-1; V gene: TRBV29-1; D gene: NA; CDR3 DNA: TGCAGCGTTCGAGGGAATGAGCAGTTCTTC; CDR3 protein: CSVRGNEQFF
clone size: NA; J gene: TRBJ2-1; V gene: TRBV29-1; D gene: TRBD2; CDR3 DNA: TGCAGCGTTGAAGTAGCGGGAGGGCCGGGGAATGAGCAGTTCTTC; CDR3 protein: CSVEVAGGPGNEQFF
clone size: NA; J gene: TRBJ2-1; V gene: TRBV4-3; D gene: TRBD2; CDR3 DNA: TGCGCCAGCAGCCAAGATTGGGAGGGCTCCTACAATGAGCAGTTCTTC; CDR3 protein: CASSQDWEGSYNEQFF
clone size: NA; J gene: TRBJ2-4; V gene: TRBV15; D gene: TRBD1; CDR3 DNA: TGTGCCACCAGCTCTACCCAGGCTACAGGGGCCATTCAGTACTTC; CDR3 protein: CATSSTQATGAIQYF
clone size: NA; J gene: TRBJ2-7; V gene: TRBV2; D gene: NA; CDR3 DNA: TGTGCCAGCAGTGAAGACGGAGCCTACGAGCAGTACTTC; CDR3 protein: CASSEDGAYEQYF
clone size: NA; J gene: TRBJ1-2; V gene: TRBV11-2; D gene: NA; CDR3 DNA: TGTGCCAGCAGCTTAGTCTCAGGGTTAGGCTACACCTTC; CDR3 protein: CASSLVSGLGYTF
clone size: NA; J gene: TRBJ2-5; V gene: TRBV28; D gene: TRBD2; CDR3 DNA: TGTGCCAGCAGTACATCAGCGGGGACGGAGACCCAGTACTTC; CDR3 protein: CASSTSAGTETQYF
clone size: NA; J gene: TRBJ2-3; V gene: TRBV7-9; D gene: TRBD2; CDR3 DNA: TGTGCCAGCAGCACAGGGAGACTAGCGGGAGCCACAGATACGCAGTATTTT; CDR3 protein: CASSTGRLAGATDTQYF
clone size: NA; J gene: TRBJ2-6; V gene: TRBV4-1; D gene: TRBD1; CDR3 DNA: TGCGCCAGCAGCCAAGATGAGGGACAGGGGGCGCGTCCTGGGGCCAACGTCCTGACTTTC; CDR3 protein: CASSQDEGQGARPGANVLTF
clone size: NA; J gene: TRBJ2-1; V gene: TRBV27; D gene: TRBD2; CDR3 DNA: TGTGCCAGCAGTTATATAGCGGGAGTGGGATACAATGAGCAGTTCTTC; CDR3 protein: CASSYIAGVGYNEQFF